A single sample is the source of the 14 T cell receptor beta chains below, sequenced in a study of control samples from healthy donors and cancer patients. Generated by immunoSEQ multiplex PCR, the TCRdb table keeps only in-frame clones and is missing some. The repertoire has around 96,000 clones, over 90% of them found once; the top ten carry over 8%. The sequenced sample was blood. The receptors derive from a man aged 18 to 30 in good health.

This chain joins TRBV3-1 (or the pseudogene TRBV3-2) and TRBJ1-1; 9 bases are a match to TRBD1. The CDR3 totals 15 residues. Trimming removed 3 bases from V and 1 base from J; junction bases left unmatched: 3. In germline, CDR1 is LGHDT, CDR2 YNNKEL (reference sequence). CDR3 residues: CASSQTGGANTEAFF. In nucleotides, the CDR3 is TGTGCCAGCAGCCAGACAGGGGGGGCGAACACTGAAGCTTTCTTT.

The chain's CDR3 is CASSIAERGNTDTQYF. The CDR3 DNA reads as TGTGCCAGTAGTATAGCTGAGCGGGGGAACACAGATACGCAGTATTTT. The chain uses TRBV19 and TRBJ2-3; TRBD2 aligns across 8 bases. Germline V gene data show CDR1 as LNHDA and CDR2 as SQIVND (reference sequence). CDR3 length: 16 amino acids. Losses at the gene ends were 1 base for V and 2 bases for J; bases not matched to a gene: 5. The whole variable domain, remainder taken from reference TRBV19 and TRBJ2-3, is DGGITQSPKYLFRKEGQNVTLSCEQNLNHDAMYWYRQDPGQGLRLIYYSQIVNDFQKGDIAEGYSVSREKKESFPLTVTSAQKNPTAFYLCASSIAERGNTDTQYFGPGTRLTVL.

The rearrangement uses TRBV29-1 and TRBJ2-2; 8 bases agree with TRBD2. The ends lost 4 bases at V and 6 bases at J; junction bases unmatched: 7. CDR1 and CDR2 (germline): SQVTM, ANQGSEA. This CDR3 contains 14 residues. CDR3 amino acids: CSVVKREYSGELFF. CDR3 coding DNA: TGCAGCGTTGTTAAGCGGGAGTACTCCGGGGAGCTGTTTTTT.

The V call is TRBV5-8, the J call TRBJ1-1; no clear D gene. This CDR3 is 19 amino acids long. The germline V gene encodes CDR1 SGHTS and CDR2 YDEGEE. With 2 bases removed from V and 3 bases from J, the gap between germline ends came to 26 bases. The CDR3 here is CASSLKVWEGRGGDTEAFF. The CDR3 DNA is TGTGCCAGCAGCTTAAAAGTGTGGGAGGGTCGTGGAGGTGACACTGAAGCTTTCTTT.

The chain links TRBV9 to TRBJ2-5; 7 nucleotides match TRBD2. CDR1 and CDR2 from the germline V gene are SGDLS and YYNGEE. J was trimmed by 1 base and V by 3 bases; bases with no gene match: 3. This CDR3 spans 14 amino acids. CDR3 loop: CASSAGTIQETQYF. As DNA, the CDR3 is TGTGCCAGCAGCGCCGGGACTATCCAAGAGACCCAGTACTTC.

V usage is TRBV19 and J usage is TRBJ1-1; TRBD1 matches 10 bases. J lost 0 bases, V lost 6 bases, and 22 bases had no gene match. This CDR3 region has 21 residues. Germline V gene lookup returns CDR1 LNHDA and CDR2 SQIVND (reference sequence). Written as DNA, the CDR3 is TGTGCCAGTAGCCTTAACTGGGACAGGGGACGAAAGAAACTCTTGAACACTGAAGCTTTCTTT. Its protein is CASSLNWDRGRKKLLNTEAFF.

The chain combines TRBV4-2 with TRBJ2-5; tentative D call: TRBD2 (6 bases). Trimming took 0 bases from V and 5 from J, leaving 16 bases between them. CDR3 length: 16 amino acids. Germline loops: CDR1 LGHNA, CDR2 YNFKEQ. Here the CDR3 DNA reads TGTGCCAGCAGCCAAGATCGGGCGGGGACGTGGGAGACCCAGTACTTC. Its translation: CASSQDRAGTWETQYF.

The chain has TRBV6-5 and TRBJ1-2; 7 positions match TRBD1. The CDR3 totals 16 residues. Germline V gene lookup returns CDR1 MNHEY and CDR2 SVGAGI. The ends lost 0 bases at V and 4 bases at J; junction bases unmatched: 8. This CDR3 is CASSYSGHGTVYGYTF. CDR3 DNA sequence: TGTGCCAGCAGTTACTCGGGTCATGGGACAGTCTATGGCTACACCTTC.

This chain joins TRBV7-9 and TRBJ2-7; D gene uncertain. Germline CDR1 reads SEHNR; CDR2 reads FQNEAQ (reference sequence). V was pared by 4 bases and J by 1 base, with 17 bases between. CDR3 length: 16 amino acids. The CDR3 sequence is CASSSTISIGSYEQYF. The CDR3, as DNA: TGTGCCAGCAGCTCTACAATTTCTATCGGATCCTACGAGCAGTACTTC. The full variable domain, completed using reference TRBV7-9 and TRBJ2-7, is DTGVSQNPRHKITKRGQNVTFRCDPISEHNRLYWYRQTLGQGPEFLTYFQNEAQLEKSRLLSDRFSAERPKGSFSTLEIQRTEQGDSAMYLCASSSTISIGSYEQYFGPGTRLTVT.

The chain couples TRBV6-2 or TRBV6-3 to TRBJ2-7; D is undetermined. Germline CDR1 reads MNHEY; CDR2 reads SVGEGT. The V end was cut by 0 bases, the J end by 3 bases, with 6 bases between. CDR3 size: 13 residues. CDR3 nucleotides: TGTGCCAGCAGTTACTCGAACAGCTACGAGCAGTACTTC. Translating gives CASSYSNSYEQYF.

The chain employs TRBV9 and TRBJ2-1, with 8 bases matching TRBD2. V lost 3 bases and J lost 2; bases outside the gene matches: 4. CDR3 size: 15 residues. The germline V gene has CDR1 SGDLS and CDR2 YYNGEE. The CDR3 coding sequence is TGTGCCAGCAGCGGCCGGACTAGCACCTACAATGAGCAGTTCTTC. Translating it yields CASSGRTSTYNEQFF. Supplemented by reference TRBV9 and TRBJ2-1, the full variable domain reads DSGVTQTPKHLITATGQRVTLRCSPRSGDLSVYWYQQSLDQGLQFLIQYYNGEERAKGNILERFSAQQFPDLHSELNLSSLELGDSALYFCASSGRTSTYNEQFFGPGTRLTVL.

The rearrangement uses TRBV6-2 or TRBV6-3 and TRBJ1-2; no definite D call. There are 14 residues in the CDR3. Germline loops: CDR1 MNHEY, CDR2 SVGEGT. The V and J ends lost 7 bases and 7 bases respectively, with 19 bases between them. CDR3 sequence (DNA): TGTGCCAGCACCCCCGGACGAAGCTTGAGTGGCTACACCTTC. Translation gives CASTPGRSLSGYTF.

This clone showed up just a few times. The chain links TRBV9 to TRBJ2-7; the D gene is possibly TRBD1 (6 bases). Germline CDR1 and CDR2: SGDLS and YYNGEE. CDR3 length: 15 amino acids. V was shortened by 0 bases and J by 6 bases, with 16 bases between the two germline ends. The CDR3 DNA reads as TGTGCCAGCAGCGTAGCGGACAGCCCCATTGGCGAGCAGTACTTC. This translates into CASSVADSPIGEQYF. Together with reference TRBV9 and TRBJ2-7, the CDR3 gives the full variable domain: DSGVTQTPKHLITATGQRVTLRCSPRSGDLSVYWYQQSLDQGLQFLIQYYNGEERAKGNILERFSAQQFPDLHSELNLSSLELGDSALYFCASSVADSPIGEQYFGPGTRLTVT.

The chain combines TRBV4-3 with TRBJ1-4; 7 nucleotides line up with TRBD1. Germline V gene lookup returns CDR1 LGHNA and CDR2 YSLEER. The V and J ends lost 3 bases and 7 bases, in that order; junction bases with no gene match: 5. The CDR3 contains 14 residues. The CDR3 here is CASSHTGAGEKLFF. The CDR3 nucleotides read TGCGCCAGCAGCCACACAGGGGCGGGTGAAAAACTGTTTTTT.